These T cell receptor beta chains were read from a single sample in a study of radiation and T cells in renal cell carcinoma. The protocol was immunoSEQ multiplex PCR, while the TCRdb copy is restricted to in-frame clones and leaves out a portion. Here the sample spans approximately 79,000 clones, roughly 87% being singletons. This sample comprised blood, obtained from a patient whose treatment included radiotherapy and nephrectomy. The receptors come from a man aged 60-69 years with renal cell carcinoma. Both conserved end residues are part of each CDR3. Each record gives: D gene, V gene, J gene, clone size, CDR3 DNA, CDR3 protein. D genes are given only for firm matches. Not every row has a clone size; where given, it reads once, few, many or a size class.

-,TRBV15,TRBJ2-2,-,TGTGCCACCAGCAGGGAAACCTTCACCGGGGAGCTGTTTTTT,CATSRETFTGELFF
TRBD2,TRBV7-8,TRBJ2-7,-,TGTGCCAGCAGCTTAGCACTACGACTAGCGGGAGTGAACTACGAGCAGTACTTC,CASSLALRLAGVNYEQYF
TRBD2,TRBV7-2,TRBJ2-1,few,TGTGCCAGCAGCTTAGTGGGCGGGAGAGCCCATGAGCAGTTCTTC,CASSLVGGRAHEQFF
-,TRBV2,TRBJ1-1,few,TGTGCCAGCAGCTCGACAGGAAACACTGAAGCTTTCTTT,CASSSTGNTEAFF
TRBD1,TRBV6-4,TRBJ2-3,-,TGTGCCAGCAGCGGGACAGGGGGACCAGATACGCAGTATTTT,CASSGTGGPDTQYF
-,TRBV7-2,TRBJ2-2,-,TGTGCCAGCAGCCCAGGGGCGGGAGTAGCGGGCACCGGGGAGCTGTTTTTT,CASSPGAGVAGTGELFF
TRBD2,TRBV6-5,TRBJ2-5,medium-sized,TGTGCCAGCGGTAGTGGTAGCGGGAGAGAGACCCAGTACTTC,CASGSGSGRETQYF
-,TRBV21-1,TRBJ2-2,-,TGTGCCAGCAGCCCCGGACAGAACACCGGGGAGCTGTTTTTT,CASSPGQNTGELFF
-,TRBV27,TRBJ2-3,-,TGTGCCAGCAGTTCCCGAGAGGTAACCCCCACAGATACGCAGTATTTT,CASSSREVTPTDTQYF
-,TRBV19,TRBJ2-7,-,TGTGCCAGTAGTATAGGGTTTCGGTCCGATCCGTTCGTTGAGCAGTACTTC,CASSIGFRSDPFVEQYF
-,TRBV7-9,TRBJ1-4,-,TGTGCCAGCAGCTCCACAGGGCCTAATGAAAAACTGTTTTTT,CASSSTGPNEKLFF
-,TRBV28,TRBJ1-2,-,TGTGCCAGCAGGACCGGGACCGATTTCTATGGCTACACCTTC,CASRTGTDFYGYTF
TRBD1,TRBV6-6,TRBJ1-2,-,TGTGCCAGCAGTTACCAACTGACAGGGTGGAACACCTTC,CASSYQLTGWNTF
-,TRBV7-7,TRBJ2-5,-,TGTGCCAGCAGCTTAGATCGTAGCGCCACCCGGTACTTC,CASSLDRSATRYF
TRBD2,TRBV27,TRBJ2-7,once,TGTGCCAGCAGTATCGGACTAGCCTACGAGCAGTACTTC,CASSIGLAYEQYF
-,TRBV7-8,TRBJ2-7,-,TGTGCCAGCAGCCCCTCTGGGTCCGGGGACCTGCCCGTTTACGAGCAGTACTTC,CASSPSGSGDLPVYEQYF
-,TRBV27,TRBJ2-7,few,TGTGCCAGCAGTTTATCGCGCCGGGGCGAGCAGTACTTC,CASSLSRRGEQYF
-,TRBV19,TRBJ1-5,-,TGTGCCAGTAGTAGAACGGGGGGCGCGAATCAGCCCCAGCATTTT,CASSRTGGANQPQHF
TRBD1,TRBV28,TRBJ1-2,-,TGTGCCAGCAGTCTAGGGACAGCCTACTATGGCTACACCTTC,CASSLGTAYYGYTF
-,TRBV27,TRBJ1-2,-,TGTGCCAGCAGTTCTGGTTCCGCCAGGGGCTACACCTTC,CASSSGSARGYTF
TRBD2,TRBV27,TRBJ2-2,-,TGTGCCAGCAGTTCGCCGACCGGGACTACGCAGAGGTACGGGGAGCTGTTTTTT,CASSSPTGTTQRYGELFF
-,TRBV7-6,TRBJ2-3,once,TGTGCCAGCAGCTTACTCCCAAAAGCAGATACGCAGTATTTT,CASSLLPKADTQYF
TRBD1,TRBV5-1,TRBJ1-1,-,TGCGCCAGCGCTAAAGGGGGACAGGCCACTGAAGCTTTCTTT,CASAKGGQATEAFF
-,TRBV29-1,TRBJ1-1,once,TGCAGCGTTCAGCAGGGTAACACTGAAGCTTTCTTT,CSVQQGNTEAFF
TRBD1,TRBV6-5,TRBJ1-1,-,TGTGCCAGCACCAAGTACAGGGGGCGAACCGAAGCTTTCTTT,CASTKYRGRTEAFF
-,TRBV6-4,TRBJ2-1,-,TGTGCCAGCAGTTCGGAGGCGACACCCTACAATGAGCAGTTCTTC,CASSSEATPYNEQFF
-,TRBV10-3,TRBJ2-2,-,TGTGCCAGCCGTTCGGGGCCCAACACCGGGGAGCTGTTTTTT,CASRSGPNTGELFF
-,TRBV10-3,TRBJ2-3,-,TGTGCCATCAGGGACTCGAGCACAGATACGCAGTATTTT,CAIRDSSTDTQYF
TRBD2,TRBV6-6,TRBJ2-7,-,TGTGCCAGCAGAGAGAGCGGGAGGGCCGGACGGGGGCAGTACTTC,CASRESGRAGRGQYF
-,TRBV5-1,TRBJ1-2,-,TGCGCCAGCAGCTTGGTATCACTGGCAGAGTCTAACTATGGCTACACCTTC,CASSLVSLAESNYGYTF
-,TRBV6-1,TRBJ2-7,-,TGTGCCAGTAGGACGGAGGTTTACGAGCAGTACTTC,CASRTEVYEQYF
-,TRBV19,TRBJ2-7,-,TGTGCCAGTAGTGCCAGACAGTTTCGTGAGCAGTACTTC,CASSARQFREQYF